Shown below are 16 T cell receptor beta chains from a single sample sequenced in a study of human T cells and chemical hapten exposure. Time point defined: patch test 1, 2 weeks after DPC sensitization. Documented treatment: therapeutic diphenylcyclopropenone sensitization with weekly scalp DPC. One entry per CDR3 protein results from TCRdb running MiXCR on the RACE reads. The sample contains fewer than 400,000 distinct CDR3 sequences, under 8% of which appear only once. Sequencing used whole blood, obtained in connection with sensitization to the hapten diphenylcyclopropenone (DPC). Receptors originate from a woman aged 18 to 35 with alopecia areata. Some clones in this sample may be carry-over from other donors' samples.

This chain uses TRBV20-1 with TRBJ2-3; 8 bases align to TRBD2. J was trimmed by 1 base and V by 3 bases; bases with no gene match: 12. There are 17 residues in the CDR3. Germline-derived CDR1 and CDR2 are DFQATT and SNEGSKA (reference sequence). This CDR3 reads CSASIPRGGWGTDTQYF. The CDR3 DNA sequence: TGCAGTGCTAGTATCCCCCGGGGGGGCTGGGGCACAGATACGCAGTATTTT.

This clonotype appeared a few times. The V and J genes are TRBV11-1 and TRBJ2-2; no firm D call. V was shortened by 5 bases and J by 8 bases, with 15 bases between the two germline ends. The CDR3 has 14 amino acids. Germline loops: CDR1 SGHAT, CDR2 FQDESV (reference sequence). The CDR3 spells CASSPGPGTGELFF. CDR3 DNA sequence: TGTGCCAGCAGCCCGGGTCCAGGAACGGGGGAGCTGTTTTTT. Together with reference TRBV11-1 and TRBJ2-2, the CDR3 gives the full variable domain: EAEVAQSPRYKITEKSQAVAFWCDPISGHATLYWYRQILGQGPELLVQFQDESVVDDSQLPKDRFSAERLKGVDSTLKIQPAELGDSAMYLCASSPGPGTGELFFGEGSRLTVL.

This clonotype was counted only a few times. V usage is TRBV10-3 and J usage is TRBJ1-5; weak D call: TRBD1 (5 bases). CDR3 length: 16 amino acids. Germline-derived CDR1 and CDR2 are ENHRY and SYGVKD. V was trimmed by 2 bases and J by 4 bases, leaving 15 bases between them. CDR3 sequence: CAISERGSNLNQPQHF. CDR3 in DNA: TGTGCCATCAGTGAGAGGGGCAGTAACTTAAATCAGCCCCAGCATTTT.

The chain combines TRBV28 with TRBJ2-5, with D possibly TRBD1 on 6 matching bases. The ends were cut back, 7 bases at V and 5 bases at J, with 17 bases in the middle. There are 14 residues in the CDR3. Germline CDR1 MDHEN, CDR2 SYDVKM. DNA of the CDR3: TGTGCCAGCATCCCCGGGACACGCGGGGAGACCCAGTACTTC. This translates into CASIPGTRGETQYF.

This clonotype was recorded a few times. The V and J genes are TRBV28 and TRBJ1-1; D not certain. CDR3 size: 11 residues. Deletions cut 7 bases from V and 5 bases from J, with 8 bases between. CDR1 MDHEN and CDR2 SYDVKM come from the germline V gene. In DNA form, the CDR3 reads TGTGCCAGCACTATAACGACTGAAGCTTTCTTT. As protein: CASTITTEAFF. Based on the CDR3 plus reference TRBV28 and TRBJ1-1, the full variable domain is DVKVTQSSRYLVKRTGEKVFLECVQDMDHENMFWYRQDPGLGLRLIYFSYDVKMKEKGDIPEGYSVSREKKERFSLILESASTNQTSMYLCASTITTEAFFGQGTRLTVV.

This clonotype was seen a handful of times. V gene TRBV6-1 combines with J gene TRBJ1-5; D uncertain. Germline V gene sequence: CDR1 MNHNS, CDR2 SASEGT. V was shortened by 8 bases and J by 3 bases, with 14 bases between the two germline ends. This CDR3 contains 14 residues. CDR3 in amino acids: CASLHGGDNQPQHF. CDR3 in DNA: TGTGCCAGCCTCCACGGCGGGGACAATCAGCCCCAGCATTTT.

This clonotype showed up many times. The J gene is TRBJ2-7, the V gene TRBV7-9, with TRBD2 matching over 10 bases. Trimming at V came to 11 bases and at J to 7 bases, leaving 14 bases not matched to a gene. Germline V gene data show CDR1 as SEHNR and CDR2 as FQNEAQ (reference sequence). This CDR3 is 14 amino acids long. The CDR3 DNA reads as TGTGCCTCAACGGCGCTAGCGGGGGTGTCTGAGCAGTACTTC. Translated: CASTALAGVSEQYF.

The chain combines TRBV12-3 or TRBV12-4 with TRBJ1-3, with 9 bases fitting TRBD1. J was trimmed by 3 bases and V by 3 bases; bases with no gene match: 9. This CDR3 is 17 amino acids long. This chain's CDR3 is CASSLAGTGLDGNTIYF. The CDR3 nucleotides are TGTGCCAGCAGTTTGGCCGGGACAGGGCTGGATGGAAACACCATATATTTT.

This clonotype was seen only a few times. The V gene is TRBV6-2 or TRBV6-3, the J gene TRBJ1-1, with D hard to call. Germline-derived CDR1 and CDR2 are MNHEY and SVGEGT. Trimming shortened V by 0 bases and J by 6 bases, and 14 bases separated the two germline ends. This CDR3 is 15 amino acids long. In DNA, the CDR3 is TGTGCCAGCAGTTACTCGAGTAGGGCTTCGGCTGAAGCTTTCTTT. This encodes CASSYSSRASAEAFF.

Comment on this clonotype: This may be a read error: a much more frequent sequence differs by one nucleotide. The V gene is TRBV5-5, the J gene TRBJ2-6, with 9 positions matching TRBD1. CDR1 is SGHKS, CDR2 YYEKEE, per germline (reference sequence). This CDR3 has 18 amino acids. The CDR3 DNA sequence: TGTGACAGCAGCTTGGTCACAGGGGGCGCATCTGGGGCCAACGTCCTGACTTTC. Translating it yields CDSSLVTGGASGANVLTF.

V and J are TRBV2 and TRBJ2-1; 7 bases map to TRBD2. Per germline, CDR1 SNHLY and CDR2 FYNNEI. The CDR3 runs 16 residues. V trimming: 3 bases; J trimming: 8 bases; junction bases outside the gene matches: 13. Here the CDR3 reads CASSDVASGGRDEQFF. The CDR3 DNA is TGTGCCAGCAGTGACGTCGCTAGCGGTGGGCGGGATGAGCAGTTCTTC.

This clonotype showed up just a few times. The chain joins TRBV9 to TRBJ2-3; 8 bases line up with TRBD1. The CDR3 loop spans 18 amino acids. In germline, CDR1 is SGDLS, CDR2 YYNGEE. The J segment lost 3 bases and the V segment lost 0 bases, leaving 12 bases of the junction unmatched. The CDR3 reads CASSVEVETGVWTDTQYF. In nucleotides, the CDR3 is TGTGCCAGCAGCGTAGAGGTTGAGACAGGGGTATGGACAGATACGCAGTATTTT.

This clonotype was counted between two and nine times. The gene calls are TRBV7-8 and TRBJ1-2, with 7 bases matching TRBD1. Trimming at V came to 7 bases and at J to 2 bases, leaving 13 bases not matched to a gene. The CDR3 contains 16 residues. Germline CDR1 SGHVS, CDR2 FQNEAQ. CDR3 bases: TGTGCCAGCACCCCAGCAAGGGGGCGTATCAACTATGGCTACACCTTC. Translation: CASTPARGRINYGYTF.

Written as DNA, the CDR3 is TGTGCCAGCAGTTTGAACTCTGACTCCTACAATGAGCAGTTCTTC. Its translation is CASSLNSDSYNEQFF. This chain connects TRBV12-3 or TRBV12-4 to TRBJ2-1, with unresolved D. The V and J ends lost 3 bases and 0 bases respectively, with 9 bases between them. The CDR3 spans 15 residues.

The chain combines TRBV12-3 or TRBV12-4 with TRBJ1-1; weak D call: TRBD1 (5 bases). Trimming stripped 7 bases from V and 9 bases from J, with 12 bases between. The CDR3 length is 11 residues. The CDR3, as DNA: TGTGCCAGCACCCCTTCAGGGAAAGCTTTCTTT. Translating it yields CASTPSGKAFF.

This chain joins TRBV4-3 and TRBJ1-3; the D gene is possibly TRBD1 (5 bases). V shed 0 bases and J shed 2 bases, with 14 bases lying between them. The CDR3 has 17 residues. Germline CDR1 is LGHNA and CDR2 is YSLEER. This chain's CDR3 is CASSQDGTGGTGNTIYF. The CDR3 nucleotides are TGCGCCAGCAGCCAAGATGGGACGGGGGGGACTGGAAACACCATATATTTT.